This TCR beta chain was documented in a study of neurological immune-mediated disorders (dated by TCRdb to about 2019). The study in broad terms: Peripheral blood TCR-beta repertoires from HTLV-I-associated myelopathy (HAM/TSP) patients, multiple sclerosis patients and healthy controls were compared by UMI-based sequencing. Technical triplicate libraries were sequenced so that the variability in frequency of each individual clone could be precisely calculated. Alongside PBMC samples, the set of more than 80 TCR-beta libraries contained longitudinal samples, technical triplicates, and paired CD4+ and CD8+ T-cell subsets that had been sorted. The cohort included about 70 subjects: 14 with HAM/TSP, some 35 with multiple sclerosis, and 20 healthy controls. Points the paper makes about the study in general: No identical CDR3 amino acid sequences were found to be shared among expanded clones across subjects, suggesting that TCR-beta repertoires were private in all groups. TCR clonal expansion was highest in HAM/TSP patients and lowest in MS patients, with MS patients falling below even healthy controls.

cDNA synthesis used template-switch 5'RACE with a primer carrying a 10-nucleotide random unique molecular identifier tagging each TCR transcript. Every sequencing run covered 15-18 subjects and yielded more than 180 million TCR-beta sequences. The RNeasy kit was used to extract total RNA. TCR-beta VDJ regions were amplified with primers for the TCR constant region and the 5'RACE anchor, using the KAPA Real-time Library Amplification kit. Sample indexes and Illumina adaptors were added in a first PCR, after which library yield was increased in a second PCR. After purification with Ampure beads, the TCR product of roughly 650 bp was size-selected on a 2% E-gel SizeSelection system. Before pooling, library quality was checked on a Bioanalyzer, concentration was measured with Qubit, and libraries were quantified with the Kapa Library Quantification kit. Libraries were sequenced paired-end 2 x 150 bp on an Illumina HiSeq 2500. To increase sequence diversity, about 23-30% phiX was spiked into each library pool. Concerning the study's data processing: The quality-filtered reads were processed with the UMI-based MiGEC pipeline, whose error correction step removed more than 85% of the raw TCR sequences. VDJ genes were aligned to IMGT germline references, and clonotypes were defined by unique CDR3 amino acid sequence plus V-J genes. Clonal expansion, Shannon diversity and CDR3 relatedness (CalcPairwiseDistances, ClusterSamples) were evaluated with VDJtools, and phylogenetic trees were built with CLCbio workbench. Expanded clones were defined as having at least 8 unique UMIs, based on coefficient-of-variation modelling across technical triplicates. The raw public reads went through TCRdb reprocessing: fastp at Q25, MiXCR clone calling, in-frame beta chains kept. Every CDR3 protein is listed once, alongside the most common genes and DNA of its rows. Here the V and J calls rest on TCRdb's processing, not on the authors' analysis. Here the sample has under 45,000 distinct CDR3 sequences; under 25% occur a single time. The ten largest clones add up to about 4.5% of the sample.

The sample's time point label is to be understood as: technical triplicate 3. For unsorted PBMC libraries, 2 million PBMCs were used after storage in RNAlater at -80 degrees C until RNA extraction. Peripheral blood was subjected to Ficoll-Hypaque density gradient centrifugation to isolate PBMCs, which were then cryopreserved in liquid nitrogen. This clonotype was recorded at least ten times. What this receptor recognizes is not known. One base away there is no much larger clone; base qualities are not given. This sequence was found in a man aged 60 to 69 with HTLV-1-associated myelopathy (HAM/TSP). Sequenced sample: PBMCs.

The CDR3 reads as follows: CASSLGRGWADTQYF. The base sequence is TGCGCCAGCAGCTTGGGAAGGGGCTGGGCAGATACGCAGTATTTT. The chain employs TRBV5-1 and TRBJ2-3, and TRBD1 may be the D gene, going by 5 matching bases. For CDR1 and CDR2, the germline V gene lists SGHRS and YFSETQ. Including the terminal cysteine and phenylalanine, the CDR3 comprises 15 residues. The read is trimmed to its CDR3 DNA, 45 bases read in frame from base 1. The trim is 0 bases for V and 4 bases for J, with a gap of 12 bases between the germline ends. When the CDR3 is completed using the reference TRBV5-1 and TRBJ2-3 genes on either side, the full variable domain is KAGVTQTPRYLIKTRGQQVTLSCSPISGHRSVSWYQQTPGQGLQFLFEYFSETQRNKGNFPGRFSGRQFSNSRSEMNVSTLELGDSALYLCASSLGRGWADTQYFGPGTRLTVL.